This TCR beta chain appears in the sequencing data of a study of shared T cell receptors in the human thymus. Here immunoSEQ multiplex PCR was the method, and the copy in TCRdb shows in-frame clones only, minus some. The table records 600,000 to 900,000 clones, 80% to 90% of them present only once. The V gene's germline CDR1 is MNHEY and CDR2 SMNVEV (reference sequence). The length of the CDR3 is 14 residues. After removal of 2 bases from V and 7 bases from J, the junction contained 4 bases not matched to a gene. Separately, the same data were catalogued under a study of human thymus T cells. That investigation notes: Thymic and blood repertoires appeared to display a bias in their usage of V and J genes. As related research reported, thymic repertoires overlapped highly among unrelated individuals.

The chain recombines TRBV27 with TRBJ2-1; 8 bases align to TRBD1. The sample taken for sequencing was thymocytes. The sequence was obtained from a girl in the first two years of life with a congenital heart defect. DNA of the CDR3: TGTGCCAGCAGTTTAGCCAGGGGGCCGAATGAGCAGTTCTTC. Amino acids: CASSLARGPNEQFF.